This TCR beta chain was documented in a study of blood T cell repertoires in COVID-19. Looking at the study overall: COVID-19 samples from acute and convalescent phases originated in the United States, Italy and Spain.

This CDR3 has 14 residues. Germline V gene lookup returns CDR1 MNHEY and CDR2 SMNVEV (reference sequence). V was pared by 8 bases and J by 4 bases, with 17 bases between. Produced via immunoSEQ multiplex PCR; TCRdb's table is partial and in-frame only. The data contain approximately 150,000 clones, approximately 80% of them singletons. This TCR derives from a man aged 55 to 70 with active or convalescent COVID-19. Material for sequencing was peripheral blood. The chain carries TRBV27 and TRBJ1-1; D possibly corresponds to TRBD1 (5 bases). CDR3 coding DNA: TGTGCCAGCGCCAGGCGGGGCCCATCCACTGAAGCTTTCTTT. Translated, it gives CASARRGPSTEAFF.